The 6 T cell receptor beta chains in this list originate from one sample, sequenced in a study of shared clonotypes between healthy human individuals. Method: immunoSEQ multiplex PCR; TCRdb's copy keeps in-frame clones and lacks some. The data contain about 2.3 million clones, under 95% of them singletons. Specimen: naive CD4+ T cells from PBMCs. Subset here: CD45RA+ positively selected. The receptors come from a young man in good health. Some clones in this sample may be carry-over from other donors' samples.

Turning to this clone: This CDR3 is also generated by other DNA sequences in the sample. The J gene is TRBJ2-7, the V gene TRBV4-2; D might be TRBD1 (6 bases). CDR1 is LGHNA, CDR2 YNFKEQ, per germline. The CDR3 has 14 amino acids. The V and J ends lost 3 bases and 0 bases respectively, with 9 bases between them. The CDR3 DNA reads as TGTGCCAGCAGCCAGGGGGACAACTCCTACGAGCAGTACTTC. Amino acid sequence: CASSQGDNSYEQYF.

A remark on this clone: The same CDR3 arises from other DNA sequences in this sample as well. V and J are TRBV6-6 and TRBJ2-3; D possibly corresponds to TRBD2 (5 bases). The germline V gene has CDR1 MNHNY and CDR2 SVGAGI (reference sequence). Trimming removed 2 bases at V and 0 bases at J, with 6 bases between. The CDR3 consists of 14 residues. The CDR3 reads CASSYGGSTDTQYF. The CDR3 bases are TGTGCCAGCAGTTACGGCGGGAGCACAGATACGCAGTATTTT.

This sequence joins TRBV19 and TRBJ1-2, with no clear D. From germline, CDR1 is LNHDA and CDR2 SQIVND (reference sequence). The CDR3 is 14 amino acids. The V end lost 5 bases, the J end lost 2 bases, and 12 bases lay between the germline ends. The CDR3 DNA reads TGTGCCAGTAGTGTCGATCCGGCCAACTATGGCTACACCTTC. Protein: CASSVDPANYGYTF.

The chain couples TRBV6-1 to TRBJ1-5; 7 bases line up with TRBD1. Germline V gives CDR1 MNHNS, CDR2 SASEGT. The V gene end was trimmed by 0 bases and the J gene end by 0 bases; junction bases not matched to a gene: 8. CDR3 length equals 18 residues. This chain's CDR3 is CASSEARQGPTSNQPQHF. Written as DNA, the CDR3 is TGTGCCAGCAGTGAAGCGCGACAGGGACCGACTAGCAATCAGCCCCAGCATTTT.

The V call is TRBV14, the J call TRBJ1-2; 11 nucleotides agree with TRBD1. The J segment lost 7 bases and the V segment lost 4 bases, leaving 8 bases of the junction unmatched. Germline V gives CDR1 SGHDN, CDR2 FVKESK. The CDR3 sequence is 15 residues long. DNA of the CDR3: TGTGCCAGCAGCCCCAGGGACAGGGGGTCTGGTGGCTACACCTTC. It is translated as CASSPRDRGSGGYTF.

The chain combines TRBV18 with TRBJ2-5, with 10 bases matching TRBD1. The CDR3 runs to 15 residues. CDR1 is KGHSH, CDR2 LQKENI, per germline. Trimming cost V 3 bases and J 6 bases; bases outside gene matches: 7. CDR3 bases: TGTGCCAGCTCACCCAGACAGGGGGCGATGCAGACCCAGTACTTC. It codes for CASSPRQGAMQTQYF. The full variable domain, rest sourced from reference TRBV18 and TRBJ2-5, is NAGVMQNPRHLVRRRGQEARLRCSPMKGHSHVYWYRQLPEEGLKFMVYLQKENIIDESGMPKERFSAEFPKEGPSILRIQQVVRGDSAAYFCASSPRQGAMQTQYFGPGTRLLVL.